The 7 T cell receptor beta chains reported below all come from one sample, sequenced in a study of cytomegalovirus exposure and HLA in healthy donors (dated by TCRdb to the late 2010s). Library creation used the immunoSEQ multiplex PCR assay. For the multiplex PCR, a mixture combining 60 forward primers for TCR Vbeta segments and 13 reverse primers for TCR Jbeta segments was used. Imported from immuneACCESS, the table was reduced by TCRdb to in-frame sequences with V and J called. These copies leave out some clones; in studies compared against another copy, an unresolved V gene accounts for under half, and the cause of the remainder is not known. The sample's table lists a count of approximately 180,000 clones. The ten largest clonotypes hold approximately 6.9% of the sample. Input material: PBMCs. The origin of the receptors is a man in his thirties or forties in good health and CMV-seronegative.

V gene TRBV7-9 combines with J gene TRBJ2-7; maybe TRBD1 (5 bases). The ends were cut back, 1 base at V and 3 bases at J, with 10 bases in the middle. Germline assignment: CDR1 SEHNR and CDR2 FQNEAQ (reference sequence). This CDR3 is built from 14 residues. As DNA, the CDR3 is TGTGCCAGCAGCTTAGGTTCCAGGGACTACGAGCAGTACTTC. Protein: CASSLGSRDYEQYF.

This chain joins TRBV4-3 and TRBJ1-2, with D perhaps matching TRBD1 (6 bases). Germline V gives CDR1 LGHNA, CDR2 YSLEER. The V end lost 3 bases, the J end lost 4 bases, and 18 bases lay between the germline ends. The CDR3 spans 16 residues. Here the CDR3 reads CASSQLEGGNIYGYTF. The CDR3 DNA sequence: TGCGCCAGCAGCCAGCTCGAGGGGGGGAATATCTATGGCTACACCTTC.

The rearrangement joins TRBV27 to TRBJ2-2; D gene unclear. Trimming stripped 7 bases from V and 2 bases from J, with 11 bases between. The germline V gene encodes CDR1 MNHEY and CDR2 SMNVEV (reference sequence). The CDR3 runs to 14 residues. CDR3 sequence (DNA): TGTGCCAGCAAACCTTTGCGTAACACCGGGGAGCTGTTTTTT. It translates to CASKPLRNTGELFF.

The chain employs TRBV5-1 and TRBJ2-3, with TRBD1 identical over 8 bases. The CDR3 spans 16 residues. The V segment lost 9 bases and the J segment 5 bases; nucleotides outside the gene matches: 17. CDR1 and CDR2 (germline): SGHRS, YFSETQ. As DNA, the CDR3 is TGCGCCACCCGAGATCCAGGGGGCCGCCACGGAGATACGCAGTATTTT. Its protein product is CATRDPGGRHGDTQYF.

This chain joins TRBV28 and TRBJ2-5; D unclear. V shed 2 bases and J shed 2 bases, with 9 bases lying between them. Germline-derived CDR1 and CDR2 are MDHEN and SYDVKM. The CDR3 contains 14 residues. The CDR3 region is CASSLPAVQETQYF. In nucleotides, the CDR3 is TGTGCCAGCAGTTTACCGGCGGTTCAAGAGACCCAGTACTTC.

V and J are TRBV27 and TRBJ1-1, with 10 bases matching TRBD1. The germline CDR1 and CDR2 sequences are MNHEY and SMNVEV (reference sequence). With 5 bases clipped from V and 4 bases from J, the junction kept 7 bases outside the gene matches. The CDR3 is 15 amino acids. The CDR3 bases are TGTGCCAGCAGTCCGACAGGGGGCGCGGGCACTGAAGCTTTCTTT. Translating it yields CASSPTGGAGTEAFF.

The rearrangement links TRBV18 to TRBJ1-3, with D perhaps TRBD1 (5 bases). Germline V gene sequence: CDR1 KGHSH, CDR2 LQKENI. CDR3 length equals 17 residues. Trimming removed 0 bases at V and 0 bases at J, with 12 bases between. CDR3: CASSPPATGSSGNTIYF. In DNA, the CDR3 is TGTGCCAGCTCACCACCGGCTACAGGCAGCTCTGGAAACACCATATATTTT.